The clone carrying this T cell receptor (beta chain) was observed a single time. What it binds is unknown. The data were produced by immunoSEQ multiplex PCR, yet TCRdb's version contains in-frame clones alone and is incomplete. The sample shows tens of thousands of clones, 85% of them seen only once. The data were obtained in a study of T cells in localized non-small cell lung cancer. Looked up from germline, CDR1 is GTSNPN and CDR2 is SVGIG (reference sequence). The CDR3 runs to 16 residues. Between the trimmed V and J ends, which lost 2 bases and 5 bases, there was a span of 21 bases. Whole-study findings and limits: There was an association of higher blood T cell density with longer overall survival.

Source: PBMCs, taken before any cancer treatment. The V call is TRBV30, the J call TRBJ2-5, with a possible D match to TRBD2 (6 bases). The source of this sequence is a woman aged 35 to 70 with stage II squamous cell lung carcinoma. The CDR3 region has the DNA TGTGCCTGGAGTCTCGGACGGTGGCGGGGTCGGGAGACCCAGTACTTC. It translates to CAWSLGRWRGRETQYF.